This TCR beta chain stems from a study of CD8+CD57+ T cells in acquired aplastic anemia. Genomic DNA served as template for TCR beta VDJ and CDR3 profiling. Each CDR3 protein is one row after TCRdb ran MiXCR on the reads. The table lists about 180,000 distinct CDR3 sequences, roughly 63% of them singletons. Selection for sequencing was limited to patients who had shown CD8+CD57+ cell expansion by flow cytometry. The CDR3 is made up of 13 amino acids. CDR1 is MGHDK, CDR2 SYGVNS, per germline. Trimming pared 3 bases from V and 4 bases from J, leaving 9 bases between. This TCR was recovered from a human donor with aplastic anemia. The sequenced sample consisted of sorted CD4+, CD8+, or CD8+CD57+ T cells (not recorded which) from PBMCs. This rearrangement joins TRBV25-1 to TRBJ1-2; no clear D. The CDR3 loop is CASSEGSGYGYTF. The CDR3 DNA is TGTGCCAGCAGTGAGGGTTCTGGCTATGGCTACACCTTC.